This T cell receptor beta chain originates from a study of blood T cells in healthy people across ages. Trimming left V 8 bases short and J 3 bases short, with 15 bases between. The CDR3 spans 14 residues. In germline, CDR1 is SGHAT, CDR2 FQNNGV. This clonotype was seen only a few times. Together with a sample-barcoded 5' primer, a J-beta primer mix was included in a second PCR lasting roughly 6 to 12 cycles. TCRdb reanalysed the 5' RACE reads using MiXCR and keeps one entry per CDR3 protein. The repertoire has roughly 790,000 distinct CDR3 sequences, about 40% of them found once; the top ten carry 20% to 25%.

Sequencing was performed on blood. The chain combines TRBV11-2 with TRBJ2-3; D possibly matches TRBD1 or TRBD2 (6 bases each). This receptor was taken from a woman aged 55-70 years in good health. CDR3 sequence reads: CASSEGGRTDTQYF. The CDR3 DNA sequence: TGTGCCAGCTCTGAGGGGGGCCGGACAGATACGCAGTATTTT.